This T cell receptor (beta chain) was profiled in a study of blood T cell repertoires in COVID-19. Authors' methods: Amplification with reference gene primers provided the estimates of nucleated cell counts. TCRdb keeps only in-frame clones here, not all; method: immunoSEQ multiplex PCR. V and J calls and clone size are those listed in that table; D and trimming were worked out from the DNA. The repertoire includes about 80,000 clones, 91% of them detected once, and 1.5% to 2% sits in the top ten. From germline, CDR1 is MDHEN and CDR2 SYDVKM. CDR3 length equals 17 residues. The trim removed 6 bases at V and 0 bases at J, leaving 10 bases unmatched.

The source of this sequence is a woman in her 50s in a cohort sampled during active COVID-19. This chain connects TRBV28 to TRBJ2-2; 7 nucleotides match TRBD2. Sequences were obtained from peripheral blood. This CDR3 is CASRYLLAGANTGELFF. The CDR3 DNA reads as TGTGCCAGCAGATACTTGTTAGCGGGCGCGAACACCGGGGAGCTGTTTTTT.